This T cell receptor (beta chain) emerged from a study of blood T cells in healthy people across ages (dated by TCRdb to between 2015 and 2017). Background for the entire study: In model experiments, template switching captured about one uniquely barcoded TCR beta cDNA molecule for every two T cells. Two additional independent replicas of 1 million unique cDNA reads from the same blood draw were analyzed for two donors (one aged 18 to 29 and one aged 80 or older). To avoid experimental bias, donors of different ages were randomly spread across the sequencing lanes. Four age groups were formed from the donors: young (average roughly 15 years), middle-aged (approximately 39), aged (about 62) and long-lived (less than 85). Age-related changes in TCR beta repertoire diversity were measured in the study by deep sequencing normalized with unique cDNA molecular identifiers.

The 40 or so donors, aged roughly 6 to 95 years, were systemically healthy Caucasian individuals from Russia. Each donor gave 8.5 to 10 milliliters of peripheral blood, collected into EDTA-treated Vacutainer tubes. Ficoll-Paque density-gradient centrifugation was used to isolate PBMCs, with at least 6 million per sample. Total RNA was extracted from PBMCs with Trizol reagent, with at least 5 micrograms obtained per sample. The percentages of naive CD45RAhigh/CD27high T cells were determined by flow cytometry on a PBMC aliquot from every donor. Counted from cysteine to phenylalanine, this CDR3 has 15 amino acids. Of all the DNA, just the CDR3 is kept, 45 bases in frame from base 1. The germline V gene yields SGHRS for CDR1 and YFSETQ for CDR2. V loses 4 bases, J loses 2 bases, and the germline ends lie 15 bases apart. In this sample, this clonotype turned up a few times. Its antigen is still unknown. No much larger clonotype is one base removed from it; base qualities were not supplied.

The library was obtained by 5' RACE. The sequencing machine was an Illumina HiSeq 2500. A second roughly 6 to 12 cycle PCR used a sample-barcoded 5' primer and a J-beta primer mix. A template-switch 5' adaptor carrying 12 random nucleotides introduced a unique molecular identifier onto each TCR beta cDNA molecule. At least 2.5 million CDR3-containing paired-end reads were obtained from each sample. First-strand cDNA was synthesized from all RNA with the Mint cDNA synthesis kit, primed by a TRBC-specific oligonucleotide. Following uracil-DNA glycosylase treatment, all cDNA underwent a first 18-cycle PCR with the universal primers M1SS and BC2_uni_R. From the authors' description of their analysis: For normalization, 1 million high-quality reads, each with a distinct molecular identifier, were randomly selected from each sample. Instead of being binned into consensus sequences, reads with shared molecular identifiers were discarded. MiTCR, run with a Q25 quality threshold and the strictest error-elimination algorithm, handled CDR3 identification, clonotype clustering and error correction. A nonparametric unseen species model with Euler transformation was used to estimate a lower bound on total TCR beta diversity. TCRdb applied fastp at Q25 and MiXCR to the public reads, then kept only in-frame beta chains. Rows are combined by CDR3 protein, so each entry shows the most common genes and DNA. For this entry, the V and J calls and clone size follow TCRdb and not the study's own pipeline. The sample table records some 1.4 million distinct CDR3 sequences; approximately 40% of these occur just once. Together, the top ten hold 7.9% of the sample.

What the authors observed across the whole study: Because donor CMV infection status was unknown, age-related changes in expanded clonotypes were potentially confounded. As age increased, observed TCR beta diversity per million T cells dropped in a roughly linear way, and a significant reduction was already evident by age approximately 40. A strong correlation was found between observed TCR beta diversity and the percentage of naive T cells measured by flow cytometry. Since profiling was done on bulk unsorted PBMCs, naive and antigen-experienced compartments could not be conclusively compared. Compared with the aged group, more naive CD4+ T cells, fewer expanded clones and increased TCR diversity were shown by the long-lived group, suggesting age selection. Estimates of total diversity based on one million sequenced T cells were regarded as lower bounds and as underestimates.

Sample: blood. The chain is assembled from TRBV5-1 and TRBJ2-5, and TRBD1 may be the D gene, going by 5 matching bases. This receptor was taken from a woman under 30 in good health. In nucleotides, the sequence is TGCGCCAGCAGCCCTCCGACAGATACGCAAGAGACCCAGTACTTC. The translation is CASSPPTDTQETQYF.